The 15 T cell receptor beta chains presented below share a single source sample, sequenced in a study of cytomegalovirus exposure and HLA in healthy donors. In the PCR, 60 Vbeta and 13 Jbeta primers were used. Measured with immunoSEQ multiplex PCR; TCRdb has only the in-frame clones, and not every one. The data contain 130,000 or so clones, about two thirds of them seen just once; the ten biggest clones take up around 6.6%. The sample comprised PBMCs. Receptors were obtained from a man in his forties in good health and CMV-seropositive.

The sample holds one count of this clone. The rearrangement uses TRBV5-1 and TRBJ2-5; maybe TRBD2 (6 bases). Per germline, CDR1 SGHRS and CDR2 YFSETQ. Trimming cost V 1 base and J 1 base, with 11 bases left between them. The CDR3 extends over 15 amino acids. For the CDR3, the DNA is TGCGCCAGCAGCTTGATGGGAGGACCCCAAGAGACCCAGTACTTC. Its translation: CASSLMGGPQETQYF.

This clone was counted a single time. The chain employs TRBV5-4 and TRBJ2-5; 7 bases are shared with TRBD2. The end of the DNA fits TRBJ2-7 better, so the J call may be wrong. The length of the CDR3 is 16 residues. Per germline, CDR1 SGHNT and CDR2 YYREEE (reference sequence). The CDR3 nucleotides are TGTGCCAGCAGCTTGTCCTCGGGGGGTAGCTCCTACGAGCAGTACTTC. This encodes CASSLSSGGSSYEQYF.

The chain combines TRBV18 with TRBJ2-7; D is possibly TRBD2 (5 bases). V was clipped by 3 bases and J by 6 bases, with 15 bases between them. The CDR3 runs 14 residues. Germline V gene sequence: CDR1 KGHSH, CDR2 LQKENI. DNA for the CDR3: TGTGCCAGCTCACCTACTAGTTCTCCCCTCGAGCAGTACTTC. Residues: CASSPTSSPLEQYF.

J is TRBJ2-7 and V is TRBV7-2; 8 nucleotides line up with TRBD1. Trimming took 5 bases from V and 1 from J; bases not matched to a gene: 4. This CDR3 is built from 14 residues. The germline V gene has CDR1 SGHTA and CDR2 FQGNSA. The CDR3 sequence is CASSTRTGSYEQYF. DNA for the CDR3: TGTGCCAGCAGCACTCGGACAGGGTCCTACGAGCAGTACTTC.

This chain uses TRBV5-4 with TRBJ2-3, with a possible D match to TRBD1 (5 bases). This CDR3 region has 15 residues. V lost 5 bases and J 1 base, leaving 14 bases between the germline ends. Germline values: CDR1 SGHNT, CDR2 YYREEE (reference sequence). The CDR3 protein is CASRSGRSGTDTQYF. The CDR3 DNA reads as TGTGCCAGCAGGTCAGGGCGGAGCGGCACAGATACGCAGTATTTT.

The CDR3 DNA follows: TGTGCCAGCAGTTGGGAGGGAGTTGAGTCTGGCTACACCTTC. Protein sequence: CASSWEGVESGYTF. The rearrangement joins TRBV6-5 to TRBJ1-2; D unclear. CDR3 size: 14 residues. Germline V gives CDR1 MNHEY, CDR2 SVGAGI. Trimming shortened V by 4 bases and J by 7 bases, and 16 bases separated the two germline ends.

This clone was counted only a few times. The V call is TRBV19, the J call TRBJ2-7; weak D call: TRBD1 (6 bases). The CDR3 extends over 14 amino acids. V lost 5 bases and J lost 0, with 11 bases in between. Germline CDR1 reads LNHDA; CDR2 reads SQIVND (reference sequence). The CDR3, as DNA: TGTGCCAGTAGTCCACAGGGCATCTCCTACGAGCAGTACTTC. Translating gives CASSPQGISYEQYF.

This clone has just a few counts. V gene TRBV15 combines with J gene TRBJ2-6; D is ambiguous. The CDR3 runs to 14 residues. Looked up from germline, CDR1 is LNHNV and CDR2 is YYDKDF (reference sequence). Trimming shortened V by 5 bases and J by 2 bases, and 7 bases separated the two germline ends. The CDR3 nucleotides read TGTGCCACCAGCCATACAACTGGGGCCAACGTCCTGACTTTC. Translating it yields CATSHTTGANVLTF.

The V call is TRBV2, the J call TRBJ2-7; 7 positions agree with TRBD2. CDR1 SNHLY and CDR2 FYNNEI come from the germline V gene. This CDR3 region has 10 residues. With V trimmed by 10 bases and J by 6 bases, 3 bases remained unmatched. In nucleotides, the CDR3 is TGTGCCATGGGAGGGTTCGAGCAGTACTTC. This codes for CAMGGFEQYF.

This clone was seen only once. The chain carries TRBV27 and TRBJ1-2; tentative D call: TRBD1 (6 bases). The CDR3 totals 13 residues. V dropped 2 bases and J dropped 8 bases, with 12 bases sitting between them. CDR1 is MNHEY, CDR2 SMNVEV, per germline (reference sequence). The chain's CDR3 is CASSLRGGRGYTF. The CDR3 bases are TGTGCCAGCAGTTTACGAGGGGGACGGGGCTACACCTTC.

In this sample, this clone turned up once. The rearrangement links TRBV11-3 to TRBJ2-5; the D gene is possibly TRBD1 (5 bases). The J call may be mistaken, given a closer DNA end match to TRBJ2-7. CDR1 and CDR2 from the germline V gene are SGHNT and YENEEA. This CDR3 has 15 amino acids. CDR3: CASSLRAGNLAEQYF. CDR3 DNA: TGTGCCAGCAGCTTAAGGGCAGGGAATTTGGCCGAGCAGTACTTC.

V and J are TRBV11-2 and TRBJ2-3; D is unclear. Germline lookup yields CDR1 SGHAT and CDR2 FQNNGV. Between the trimmed V and J ends, which lost 5 bases and 1 base, there was a span of 13 bases. The CDR3 sequence is 15 residues long. The CDR3 protein is CASSLNSLRTDTQYF. CDR3 coding DNA: TGTGCCAGCAGCCTAAATTCGCTCCGCACAGATACGCAGTATTTT. The variable domain in full, with the rest retrieved from reference TRBV11-2 and TRBJ2-3, is EAGVAQSPRYKIIEKRQSVAFWCNPISGHATLYWYQQILGQGPKLLIQFQNNGVVDDSQLPKDRFSAERLKGVDSTLKIQPAKLEDSAVYLCASSLNSLRTDTQYFGPGTRLTVL.

The chain has TRBV15 and TRBJ1-1; D call uncertain. Germline lookup yields CDR1 LNHNV and CDR2 YYDKDF (reference sequence). The ends were cut back, 0 bases at V and 5 bases at J, with 16 bases in the middle. This CDR3 region has 16 residues. The DNA of the CDR3 is TGTGCCACCAGCAGAGACCTAGGTGGGTTTGGAACTGAAGCTTTCTTT. This gives the protein CATSRDLGGFGTEAFF.

The rearrangement joins TRBV28 to TRBJ2-7; possible D gene TRBD2, 5 bases. Germline CDR1 is MDHEN and CDR2 is SYDVKM. V was trimmed by 3 bases and J by 4 bases, leaving 13 bases between them. The CDR3 sequence is 14 residues long. Written as DNA, the CDR3 is TGTGCCAGCAGTTTCGCGGCTAGCTTGTACGAGCAGTACTTC. Amino acids: CASSFAASLYEQYF.

The chain couples TRBV14 to TRBJ1-1; D is perhaps TRBD1 (5 bases). The ends were cut back, 0 bases at V and 6 bases at J, with 8 bases in the middle. The CDR3 covers 13 residues. The V gene's germline CDR1 is SGHDN and CDR2 FVKESK. The DNA of the CDR3 is TGTGCCAGCAGCCAAGATGGGGCCGCTGAAGCTTTCTTT. The encoded protein is CASSQDGAAEAFF.